The clone carrying this TCR beta chain was seen more than once but under ten times. Its antigen is unidentified. The data originate from a study of T cells after yellow fever vaccination. As for the study in general: Preparation used SMART-Seq v4 Ultra Low Input for the low-cell-number fractions. Study outcomes and limitations: It was a small share of clonotypes that appeared in both CD4 and CD8 compartments. Most clones from primary vaccination resurfaced after the booster (around 95% CD4, more than 75% CD8).

The CDR3 length is 18 residues. Germline V gives CDR1 KGHSH, CDR2 LQKENI. J gave up 3 bases and V 0 bases, and 11 bases lay outside the gene matches. It was through 5'RACE template switching that TCR cDNA was made, with a universal primer site and UMIs added. TCRdb re-called the 5' RACE reads through MiXCR, storing one row per CDR3 protein. Here the sample spans about 580,000 distinct CDR3 sequences, around 16% being singletons. This receptor was identified in a young man who received the YFV17D yellow fever vaccine. The specimen was PBMCs, collected 4 to 5 days after the first yellow fever vaccination. V gene TRBV18 combines with J gene TRBJ2-1; 7 bases map to TRBD2. This CDR3 is CASSPPSATRGVYNEQFF. In nucleotides, the CDR3 is TGTGCCAGCTCACCACCGAGCGCTACCCGGGGGGTCTACAATGAGCAGTTCTTC. The full variable domain, in which reference TRBV18 and TRBJ2-1 provide the parts outside the CDR3, is NAGVMQNPRHLVRRRGQEARLRCSPMKGHSHVYWYRQLPEEGLKFMVYLQKENIIDESGMPKERFSAEFPKEGPSILRIQQVVRGDSAAYFCASSPPSATRGVYNEQFFGPGTRLTVL.